This T cell receptor beta chain was recovered during a study of blood T cell repertoires in COVID-19. Study context: Samples of COVID-19 (acute and convalescent) were obtained from the United States, Italy and Spain. From T cells, B-cell-depleted T cells, or PBMCs came the material, which was cDNA or gDNA.

The CDR3 consists of 16 residues. Germline lookup yields CDR1 SGHNT and CDR2 YYREEE (reference sequence). Between the trimmed V and J ends, which lost 3 bases and 4 bases, there was a span of 18 bases. As originally analysed: Amplification from reference gene primers served as the basis for estimated nucleated cell counts. This table comes from immunoSEQ multiplex PCR, and its TCRdb copy is limited to in-frame clones, with some not included. That table furnishes V, J and clone size, whereas the DNA furnished D and trimming. The sample holds fewer than 350,000 clones, around 85% seen once. Input material: peripheral blood. The chain employs TRBV5-4 and TRBJ2-3, with D perhaps matching TRBD2 (6 bases). The sequence came from a woman aged 25-40 years who had recovered from COVID-19. The CDR3 is CASSYGGAGKSDTQYF. The CDR3 nucleotides read TGTGCCAGCAGCTACGGCGGGGCGGGGAAGTCAGATACGCAGTATTTT.